The next 9 T cell receptor beta chains were all read from a single sample in a study of T cells expressing NK-cell markers. TCRdb re-called the 5' RACE reads and shows each CDR3 protein once, DNA omitted. Its table lists about 460,000 distinct CDR3 sequences. Specimen: blood T cells: a sorted CD56 or NKG2C T cell subset, CD4+ or CD8+ T cells, or bulk PBMC T cells (not recorded which). These receptors all stem from a woman in her forties or fifties in good health.

The CDR3 reads CASSHHRRGLRYEQYF. The chain couples TRBV3-1 to TRBJ2-7; as DNA is missing, the TRBD2 call by TCRdb cannot be tested. This CDR3 comprises 16 residues. The germline V gene encodes CDR1 LGHDT and CDR2 YNNKEL (reference sequence).

The rearrangement uses TRBV19 and TRBJ1-2; TCRdb selects TRBD1, and the lack of DNA leaves this call unchecked. This CDR3 spans 13 amino acids. Germline CDR1 is LNHDA and CDR2 is SQIVND (reference sequence). The CDR3 loop is CASSTRDSYGYTF.

This chain links TRBV24-1 with TRBJ2-7; as DNA is missing, the TRBD2 call by TCRdb cannot be tested. CDR1 is KGHDR and CDR2 is SFDVKD in the germline V gene. The CDR3 runs 16 residues. This CDR3 is CATSDSGLAGPHEQYF.

CDR3: CAISETDASNQPQHF. This chain joins TRBV10-3 and TRBJ1-5. The CDR3 has 15 amino acids. CDR1 is ENHRY, CDR2 SYGVKD, per germline.

The chain combines TRBV11-2 with TRBJ2-7. Germline values: CDR1 SGHAT, CDR2 FQNNGV. The CDR3 covers 12 residues. CDR3 protein: CASSLVEMEQYF.

The chain carries TRBV6-1 and TRBJ2-1; TCRdb proposes TRBD2, but this gene call is untestable without DNA. Germline V CDR1 and CDR2: MNHNS, SASEGT. The CDR3 contains 13 residues. Here the CDR3 reads CASGSGNVNEQFF.

The chain uses TRBV7-9 and TRBJ2-7; TCRdb outputs TRBD2, but without DNA this stays unchecked. The CDR3 length is 14 residues. Germline V lookup: CDR1 SEHNR, CDR2 FQNEAQ (reference sequence). This chain's CDR3 is CASSFGTSGYEQYF.

The V gene is TRBV27, the J gene TRBJ2-2. The germline CDR1 and CDR2 sequences are MNHEY and SMNVEV (reference sequence). The CDR3 covers 12 residues. The CDR3 protein is CASSRYPGELFF.

This sequence joins TRBV20-1 and TRBJ1-1. This CDR3 is 12 amino acids long. Germline CDR1 is DFQATT and CDR2 is SNEGSKA (reference sequence). The CDR3 sequence is CSATGVNTEAFF.